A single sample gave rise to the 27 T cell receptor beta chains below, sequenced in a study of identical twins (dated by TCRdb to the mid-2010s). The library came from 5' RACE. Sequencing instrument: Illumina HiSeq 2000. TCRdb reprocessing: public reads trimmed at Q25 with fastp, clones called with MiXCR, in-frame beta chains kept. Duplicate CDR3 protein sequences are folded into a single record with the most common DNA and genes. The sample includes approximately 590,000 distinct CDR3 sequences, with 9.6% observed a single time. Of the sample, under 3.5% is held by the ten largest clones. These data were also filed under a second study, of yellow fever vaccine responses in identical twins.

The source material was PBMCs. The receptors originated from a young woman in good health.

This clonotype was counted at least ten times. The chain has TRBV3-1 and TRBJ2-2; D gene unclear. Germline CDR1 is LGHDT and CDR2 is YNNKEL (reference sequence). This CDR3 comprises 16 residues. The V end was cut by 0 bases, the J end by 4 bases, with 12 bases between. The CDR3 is CASSQDRLQITGELFF. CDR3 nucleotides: TGTGCCAGCAGCCAAGATAGGTTGCAAATCACCGGGGAGCTGTTTTTT.

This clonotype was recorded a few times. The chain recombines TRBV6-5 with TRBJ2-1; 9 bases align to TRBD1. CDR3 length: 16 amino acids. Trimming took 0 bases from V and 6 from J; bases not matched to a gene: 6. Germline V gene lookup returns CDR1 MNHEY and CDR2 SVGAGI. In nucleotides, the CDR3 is TGTGCCAGCAGTTACTCGGGGACAGGGAGCCGCAATGAGCAGTTCTTC. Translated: CASSYSGTGSRNEQFF.

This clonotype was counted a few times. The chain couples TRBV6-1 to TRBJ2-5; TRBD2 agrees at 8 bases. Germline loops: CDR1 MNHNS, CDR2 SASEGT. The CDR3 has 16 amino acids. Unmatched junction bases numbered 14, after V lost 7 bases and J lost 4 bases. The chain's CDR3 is CASTLRTSSGRETQYF. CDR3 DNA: TGTGCCAGCACTCTTAGGACTAGCAGTGGACGAGAGACCCAGTACTTC.

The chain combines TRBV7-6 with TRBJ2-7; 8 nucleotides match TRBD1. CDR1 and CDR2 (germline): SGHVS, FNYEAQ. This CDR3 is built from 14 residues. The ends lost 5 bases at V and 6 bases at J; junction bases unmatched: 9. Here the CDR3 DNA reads TGTGCCAGCAGCCCAGATCCAGGACAGGGCGAGCAGTACTTC. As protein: CASSPDPGQGEQYF.

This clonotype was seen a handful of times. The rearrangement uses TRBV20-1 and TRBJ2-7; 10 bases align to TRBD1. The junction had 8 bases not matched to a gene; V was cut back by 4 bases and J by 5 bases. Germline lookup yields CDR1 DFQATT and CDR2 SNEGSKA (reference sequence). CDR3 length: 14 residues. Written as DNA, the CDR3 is TGCAGTGCTAAAGGACAGGGGGGAATGAACGAGCAGTACTTC. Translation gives CSAKGQGGMNEQYF.

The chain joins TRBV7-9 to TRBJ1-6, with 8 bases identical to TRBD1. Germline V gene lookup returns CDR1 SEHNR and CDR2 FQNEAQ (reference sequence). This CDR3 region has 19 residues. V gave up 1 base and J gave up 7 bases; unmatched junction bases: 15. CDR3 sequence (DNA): TGTGCCAGCAGCTTAGGGGGTCGTCGGGACAGGCGGATAAATTCACCCCTCCACTTT. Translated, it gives CASSLGGRRDRRINSPLHF. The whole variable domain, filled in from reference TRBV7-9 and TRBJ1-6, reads DTGVSQNPRHKITKRGQNVTFRCDPISEHNRLYWYRQTLGQGPEFLTYFQNEAQLEKSRLLSDRFSAERPKGSFSTLEIQRTEQGDSAMYLCASSLGGRRDRRINSPLHFGNGTRLTVT.

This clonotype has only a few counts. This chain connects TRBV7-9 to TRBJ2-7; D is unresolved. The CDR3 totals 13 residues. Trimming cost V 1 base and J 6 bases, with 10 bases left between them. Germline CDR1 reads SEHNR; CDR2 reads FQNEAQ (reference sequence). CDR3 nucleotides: TGTGCCAGCAGCTTAGTGGGCAACCTCGAGCAGTACTTC. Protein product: CASSLVGNLEQYF.

The CDR3 nucleotides read TGTGCTAGTGGTCTACCGACTAATGAGAGCAGGGGGGTCGGAGAGCAGTACTTC. Translated: CASGLPTNESRGVGEQYF. The chain recombines TRBV12-5 with TRBJ2-7; the D gene is possibly TRBD1 (7 bases). The V end was cut by 5 bases, the J end by 7 bases, with 30 bases between. The length of the CDR3 is 18 residues. Germline assignment: CDR1 LGHNT and CDR2 FRNRAP.

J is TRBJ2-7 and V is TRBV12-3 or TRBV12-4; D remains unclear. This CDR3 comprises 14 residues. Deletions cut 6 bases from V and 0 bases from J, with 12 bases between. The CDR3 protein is CASSSRRSSYEQYF. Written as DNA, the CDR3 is TGTGCCAGCAGCTCCAGGCGTAGCTCCTACGAGCAGTACTTC.

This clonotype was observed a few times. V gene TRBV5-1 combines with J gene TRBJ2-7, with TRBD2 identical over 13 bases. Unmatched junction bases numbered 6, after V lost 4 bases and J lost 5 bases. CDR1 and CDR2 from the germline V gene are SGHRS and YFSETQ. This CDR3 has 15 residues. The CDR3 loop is CASSGGLAGPNEQYF. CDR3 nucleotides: TGCGCCAGCAGCGGGGGACTAGCGGGACCCAACGAGCAGTACTTC.

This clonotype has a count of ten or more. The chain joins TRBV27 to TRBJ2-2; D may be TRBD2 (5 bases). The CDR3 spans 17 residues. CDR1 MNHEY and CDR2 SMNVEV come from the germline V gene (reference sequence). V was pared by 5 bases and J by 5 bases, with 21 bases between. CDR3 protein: CASSPRGPDFGTGELFF. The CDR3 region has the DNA TGTGCCAGCAGTCCCCGAGGGCCCGACTTTGGGACCGGGGAGCTGTTTTTT.

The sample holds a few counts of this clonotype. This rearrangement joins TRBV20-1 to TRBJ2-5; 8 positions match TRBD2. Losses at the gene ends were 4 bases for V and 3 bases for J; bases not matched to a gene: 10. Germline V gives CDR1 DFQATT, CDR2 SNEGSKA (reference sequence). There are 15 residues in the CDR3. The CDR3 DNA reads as TGCAGTGCTACCCTGCCCCGGGGGGGAAAAGAGACCCAGTACTTC. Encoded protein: CSATLPRGGKETQYF.

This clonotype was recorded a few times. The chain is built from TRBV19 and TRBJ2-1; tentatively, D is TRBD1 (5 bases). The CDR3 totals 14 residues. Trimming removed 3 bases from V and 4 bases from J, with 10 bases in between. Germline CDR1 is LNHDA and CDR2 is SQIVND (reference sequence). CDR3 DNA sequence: TGTGCCAGTAGTATTTTCGACAGATACAATGAGCAGTTCTTC. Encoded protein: CASSIFDRYNEQFF.

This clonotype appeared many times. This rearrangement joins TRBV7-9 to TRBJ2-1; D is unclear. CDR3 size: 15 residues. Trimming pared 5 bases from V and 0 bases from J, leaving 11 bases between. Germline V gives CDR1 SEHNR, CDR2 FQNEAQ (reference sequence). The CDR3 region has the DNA TGTGCCAGCAGCCCAACCGAGAGCTCCTACAATGAGCAGTTCTTC. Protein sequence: CASSPTESSYNEQFF.

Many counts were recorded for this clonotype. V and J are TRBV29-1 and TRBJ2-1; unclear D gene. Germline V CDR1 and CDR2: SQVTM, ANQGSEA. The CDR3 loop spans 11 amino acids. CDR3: CMGKTYNEQFF. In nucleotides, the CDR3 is TGCATGGGGAAGACCTACAATGAGCAGTTCTTC.

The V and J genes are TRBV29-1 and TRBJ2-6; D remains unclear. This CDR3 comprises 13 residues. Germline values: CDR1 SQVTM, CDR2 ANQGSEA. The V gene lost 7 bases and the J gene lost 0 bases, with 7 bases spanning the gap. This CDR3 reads CSGLYSGANVLTF. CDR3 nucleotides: TGCAGCGGATTGTACTCTGGGGCCAACGTCCTGACTTTC.

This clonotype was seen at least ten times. The CDR3 coding sequence is TGTGCCATCAGTGTGCTGGGGACCTACGAGCAGTACTTC. The encoded protein is CAISVLGTYEQYF. The V call is TRBV10-3, the J call TRBJ2-7; no reliable D call. Trimming took off 4 bases at V and 2 bases at J, with 9 bases between the two ends. Germline CDR1 reads ENHRY; CDR2 reads SYGVKD. The CDR3 length is 13 residues.

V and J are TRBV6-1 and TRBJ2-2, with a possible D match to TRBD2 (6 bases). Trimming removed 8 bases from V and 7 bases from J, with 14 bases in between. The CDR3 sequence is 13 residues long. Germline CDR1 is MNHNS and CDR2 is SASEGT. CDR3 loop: CASGRQGVGELFF. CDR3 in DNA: TGTGCCAGCGGGAGGCAAGGGGTCGGGGAGCTGTTTTTT.

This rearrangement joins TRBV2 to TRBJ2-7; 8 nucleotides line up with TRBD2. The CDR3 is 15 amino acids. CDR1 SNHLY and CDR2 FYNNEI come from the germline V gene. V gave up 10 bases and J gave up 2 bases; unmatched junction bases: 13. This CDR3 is CAIGGGDPNPYEQYF. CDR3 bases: TGTGCCATCGGGGGGGGCGACCCAAATCCCTACGAGCAGTACTTC. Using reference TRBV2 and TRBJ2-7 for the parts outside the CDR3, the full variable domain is EPEVTQTPSHQVTQMGQEVILRCVPISNHLYFYWYRQILGQKVEFLVSFYNNEISEKSEIFDDQFSVERPDGSNFTLKIRSTKLEDSAMYFCAIGGGDPNPYEQYFGPGTRLTVT.

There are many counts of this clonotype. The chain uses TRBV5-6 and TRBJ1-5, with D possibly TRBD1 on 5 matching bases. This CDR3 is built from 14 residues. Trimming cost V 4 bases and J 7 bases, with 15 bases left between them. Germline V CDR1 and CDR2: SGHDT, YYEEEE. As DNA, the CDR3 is TGTGCCAGCAGCCCCGGAGGGGTACGGCAGCCCCAGCATTTT. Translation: CASSPGGVRQPQHF. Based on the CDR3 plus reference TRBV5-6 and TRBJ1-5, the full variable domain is DAGVTQSPTHLIKTRGQQVTLRCSPKSGHDTVSWYQQALGQGPQFIFQYYEEEERQRGNFPDRFSGHQFPNYSSELNVNALLLGDSALYLCASSPGGVRQPQHFGDGTRLSIL.

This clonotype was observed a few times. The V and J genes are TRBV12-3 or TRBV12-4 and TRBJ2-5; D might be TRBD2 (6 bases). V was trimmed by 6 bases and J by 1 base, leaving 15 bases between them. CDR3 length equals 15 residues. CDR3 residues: CASSSQAGFQETQYF. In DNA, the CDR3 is TGTGCCAGCAGCTCCCAGGCGGGATTCCAAGAGACCCAGTACTTC.

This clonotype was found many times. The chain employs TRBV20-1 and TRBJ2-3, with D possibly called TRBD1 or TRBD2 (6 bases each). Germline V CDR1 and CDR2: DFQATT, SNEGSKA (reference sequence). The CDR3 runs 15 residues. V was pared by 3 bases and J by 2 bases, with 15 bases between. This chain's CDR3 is CSARRGEGHTDTQYF. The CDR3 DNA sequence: TGCAGTGCTAGGAGGGGGGAAGGGCACACAGATACGCAGTATTTT.

The chain's CDR3 is CATSREGSDWGETQYF. The CDR3 DNA sequence: TGTGCCACCAGCAGAGAAGGAAGCGACTGGGGGGAGACCCAGTACTTC. The gene calls are TRBV15 and TRBJ2-5; D assignment may be TRBD1 or TRBD2 (5 bases each). Trimming took 0 bases from V and 5 from J, leaving 16 bases between them. The V gene's germline CDR1 is LNHNV and CDR2 YYDKDF (reference sequence). The CDR3 loop spans 16 amino acids.

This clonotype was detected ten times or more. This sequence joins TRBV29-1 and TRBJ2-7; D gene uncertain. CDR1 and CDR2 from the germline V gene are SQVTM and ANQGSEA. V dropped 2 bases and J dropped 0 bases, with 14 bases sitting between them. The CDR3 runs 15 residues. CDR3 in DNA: TGCAGCGTTGAAATCTGGCATAGGGACTCCTACGAGCAGTACTTC. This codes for CSVEIWHRDSYEQYF.

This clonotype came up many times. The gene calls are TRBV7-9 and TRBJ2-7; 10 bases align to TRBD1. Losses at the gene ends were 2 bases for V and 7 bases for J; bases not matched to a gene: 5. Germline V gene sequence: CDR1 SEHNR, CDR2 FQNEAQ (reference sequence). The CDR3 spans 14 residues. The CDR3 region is CASSLRDRGGEQYF. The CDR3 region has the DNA TGTGCCAGCAGCTTACGGGACAGGGGAGGAGAGCAGTACTTC.

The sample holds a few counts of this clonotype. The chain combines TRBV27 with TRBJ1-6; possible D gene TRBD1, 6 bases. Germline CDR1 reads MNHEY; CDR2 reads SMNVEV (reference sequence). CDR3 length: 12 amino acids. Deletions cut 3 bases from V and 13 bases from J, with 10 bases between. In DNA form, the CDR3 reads TGTGCCAGCAGTTTGATGGGGGCTCCCCTCCACTTT. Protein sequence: CASSLMGAPLHF.

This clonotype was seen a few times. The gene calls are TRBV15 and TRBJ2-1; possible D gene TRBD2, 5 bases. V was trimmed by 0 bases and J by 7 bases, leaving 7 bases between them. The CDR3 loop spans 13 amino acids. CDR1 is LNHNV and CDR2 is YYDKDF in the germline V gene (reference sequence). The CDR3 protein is CATSRDPGNEQFF. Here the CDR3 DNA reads TGTGCCACCAGCAGAGATCCGGGGAATGAGCAGTTCTTC. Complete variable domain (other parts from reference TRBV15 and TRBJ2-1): DAMVIQNPRYQVTQFGKPVTLSCSQTLNHNVMYWYQQKSSQAPKLLFHYYDKDFNNEADTPDNFQSRRPNTSFCFLDIRSPGLGDTAMYLCATSRDPGNEQFFGPGTRLTVL.